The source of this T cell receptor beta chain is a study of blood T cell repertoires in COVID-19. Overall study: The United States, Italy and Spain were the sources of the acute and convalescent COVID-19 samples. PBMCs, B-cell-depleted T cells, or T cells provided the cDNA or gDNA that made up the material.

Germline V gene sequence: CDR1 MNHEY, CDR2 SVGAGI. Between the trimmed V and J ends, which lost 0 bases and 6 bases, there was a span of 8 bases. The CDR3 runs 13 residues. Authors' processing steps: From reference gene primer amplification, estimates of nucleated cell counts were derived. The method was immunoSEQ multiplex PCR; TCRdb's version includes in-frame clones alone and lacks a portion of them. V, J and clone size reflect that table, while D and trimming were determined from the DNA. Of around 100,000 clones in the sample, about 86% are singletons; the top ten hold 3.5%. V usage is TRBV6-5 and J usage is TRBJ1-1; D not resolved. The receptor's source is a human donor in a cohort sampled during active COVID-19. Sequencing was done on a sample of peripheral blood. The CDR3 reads CASSYSAPAEAFF. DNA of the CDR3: TGTGCCAGCAGTTACTCGGCCCCCGCTGAAGCTTTCTTT.